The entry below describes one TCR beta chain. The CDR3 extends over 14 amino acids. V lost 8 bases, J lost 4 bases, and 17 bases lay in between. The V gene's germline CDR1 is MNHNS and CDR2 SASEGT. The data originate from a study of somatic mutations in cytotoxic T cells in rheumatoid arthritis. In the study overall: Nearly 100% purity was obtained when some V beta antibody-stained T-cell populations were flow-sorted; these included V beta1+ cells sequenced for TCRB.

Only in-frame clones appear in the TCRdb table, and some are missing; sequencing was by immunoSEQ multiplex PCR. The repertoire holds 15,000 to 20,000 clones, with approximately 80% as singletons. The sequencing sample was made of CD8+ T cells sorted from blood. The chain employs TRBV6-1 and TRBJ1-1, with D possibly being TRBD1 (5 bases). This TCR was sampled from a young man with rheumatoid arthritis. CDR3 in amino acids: CASAQGGEGTEAFF. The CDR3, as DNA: TGTGCCAGCGCCCAGGGAGGAGAAGGCACTGAAGCTTTCTTT.